This is a list of T cell receptor beta chains from one sample in a study of PD-1 blockade in classical Hodgkin lymphoma. This table comes from immunoSEQ multiplex PCR, and its TCRdb copy is limited to in-frame clones, with some not included. Of 20,000 to 30,000 clones in the sample, about 74% were seen once. This specimen was peripheral blood mononuclear cells (PBMCs), taken before the second cycle of nivolumab. All receptors derive from a human donor with classical Hodgkin lymphoma. Both conserved end residues are part of each CDR3. D genes are given only for firm matches. Part of the rows lack a size; the others show once, few, many or a class for expanded clones.

D: TRBD1
size: -
J: TRBJ2-7
V: TRBV7-8
CDR3: CASSLSQGAYEQYF
DNA: TGTGCCAGCAGCTTATCACAGGGGGCCTACGAGCAGTACTTC

D: TRBD1
size: -
J: TRBJ2-5
V: TRBV15
CDR3: CATSRPPGRGWETQYF
DNA: TGTGCCACCAGCAGACCCCCGGGCAGGGGGTGGGAGACCCAGTACTTC

D: -
size: -
J: TRBJ2-7
V: TRBV2
CDR3: CASSRQTWLKETQYF
DNA: TGTGCCAGCAGCCGACAGACCTGGCTCAAAGAAACCCAGTACTTC

D: -
size: -
J: TRBJ2-3
V: TRBV5-1
CDR3: CASSLARAYTDTQYF
DNA: TGCGCCAGCAGCCTCGCCCGAGCCTACACAGATACGCAGTATTTT

D: -
size: -
J: TRBJ1-4
V: TRBV2
CDR3: CASSVREEKLFF
DNA: TGTGCCAGCAGTGTTCGCGAGGAAAAACTGTTTTTT

D: -
size: -
J: TRBJ2-7
V: TRBV19
CDR3: CASSIGPRLEQYF
DNA: TGTGCCAGTAGTATAGGCCCACGCCTCGAGCAGTACTTC

D: -
size: -
J: TRBJ2-1
V: TRBV28
CDR3: CASSGGGYNEQFF
DNA: TGTGCCAGCAGCGGCGGAGGTTACAATGAGCAGTTCTTC

D: TRBD1
size: -
J: TRBJ2-1
V: TRBV10-1
CDR3: CASSERQGVGYNEQFF
DNA: TGCGCCAGCAGTGAGCGGCAGGGGGTTGGGTACAATGAGCAGTTCTTC

D: -
size: -
J: TRBJ2-1
V: TRBV5-1
CDR3: CASSLAPDNNEQFF
DNA: TGCGCCAGCAGCTTGGCCCCAGATAACAATGAGCAGTTCTTC

D: -
size: -
J: TRBJ1-5
V: TRBV19
CDR3: CAGSGNRNQPQHF
DNA: TGTGCCGGGTCAGGGAATCGCAATCAGCCCCAGCATTTT

D: -
size: -
J: TRBJ1-4
V: TRBV27
CDR3: CASSLQGDEKLFF
DNA: TGTGCCAGCAGTTTACAGGGAGATGAAAAACTGTTTTTT

D: -
size: -
J: TRBJ2-7
V: TRBV6-5
CDR3: CASTQGGAYEQYF
DNA: TGTGCCAGCACCCAGGGGGGGGCCTACGAGCAGTACTTC

D: -
size: -
J: TRBJ2-5
V: TRBV5-1
CDR3: CASSQGHQETQYF
DNA: TGCGCCAGCAGTCAAGGGCACCAAGAGACCCAGTACTTC

D: -
size: -
J: TRBJ1-3
V: TRBV29-1
CDR3: CSVRGEPRPSSGNTIYF
DNA: TGCAGCGTCCGCGGGGAGCCCAGGCCAAGCTCTGGAAACACCATATATTTT

D: -
size: -
J: TRBJ2-2
V: TRBV27
CDR3: CASSSGTNTGELFF
DNA: TGTGCCAGCAGTAGCGGGACAAACACCGGGGAGCTGTTTTTT

D: -
size: -
J: TRBJ1-2
V: TRBV28
CDR3: CASSFRQYGYTF
DNA: TGTGCCAGCAGTTTCAGGCAGTATGGCTACACCTTC

D: -
size: few
J: TRBJ1-2
V: TRBV19
CDR3: CASSNLREWENYGYTF
DNA: TGTGCCAGTAGTAATTTGAGGGAATGGGAGAACTATGGCTACACCTTC

D: -
size: -
J: TRBJ1-5
V: TRBV15
CDR3: CATSRVGGGNQPQHF
DNA: TGTGCCACCAGCAGAGTCGGGGGGGGTAATCAGCCCCAGCATTTT

D: -
size: medium-sized
J: TRBJ1-1
V: TRBV7-6
CDR3: CASSLISTGSTEAFF
DNA: TGTGCCAGCAGCTTAATAAGTACGGGAAGCACTGAAGCTTTCTTT

D: TRBD1
size: -
J: TRBJ2-7
V: TRBV9
CDR3: CASSLEGQGSHEQYF
DNA: TGTGCCAGCAGCTTAGAGGGACAGGGGAGCCACGAGCAGTACTTC

D: -
size: once
J: TRBJ1-3
V: TRBV9
CDR3: CASREGLSSGNTIYF
DNA: TGTGCCAGCAGAGAAGGCCTTTCCTCTGGAAACACCATATATTTT

D: -
size: -
J: TRBJ1-1
V: TRBV19
CDR3: CASSIGGGTEAFF
DNA: TGTGCCAGTAGCATCGGGGGGGGCACTGAAGCTTTCTTT

D: -
size: few
J: TRBJ2-3
V: TRBV9
CDR3: CASSVAAGGAMDTQYF
DNA: TGTGCCAGCAGCGTAGCTGCAGGGGGGGCGATGGATACGCAGTATTTT

D: TRBD2
size: -
J: TRBJ2-7
V: TRBV25-1
CDR3: CASSEWREAYEQYF
DNA: TGTGCCAGCAGTGAATGGCGGGAGGCCTACGAGCAGTACTTC

D: TRBD1
size: once
J: TRBJ1-1
V: TRBV23-1
CDR3: CASSQSGRGQTEAFF
DNA: TGCGCCAGCAGTCAATCCGGTCGGGGACAGACAGAAGCTTTCTTT

D: TRBD2
size: -
J: TRBJ2-7
V: TRBV28
CDR3: CASSTSGRAKYEQYF
DNA: TGTGCCAGCAGTACTAGCGGGAGGGCAAAGTACGAGCAGTACTTC

D: -
size: medium-sized
J: TRBJ2-3
V: TRBV19
CDR3: CASKGLLGGADTQYF
DNA: TGTGCCAGTAAGGGTCTGTTAGGGGGAGCGGATACGCAGTATTTT

D: -
size: -
J: TRBJ2-3
V: TRBV27
CDR3: CASTHGNTDTQYF
DNA: TGTGCCAGCACCCATGGCAACACAGATACGCAGTATTTT

D: -
size: -
J: TRBJ2-7
V: TRBV19
CDR3: CASSGGWGQYF
DNA: TGTGCCAGTAGTGGAGGCTGGGGGCAGTACTTC

D: -
size: -
J: TRBJ1-4
V: TRBV15
CDR3: CATSRGGDARRKLFF
DNA: TGTGCCACCAGCAGAGGGGGGGACGCCCGGCGGAAACTGTTTTTT

D: TRBD2
size: -
J: TRBJ2-7
V: TRBV5-4
CDR3: CASSAGLAERVYEQYF
DNA: TGTGCCAGCAGCGCTGGACTAGCGGAGAGGGTGTACGAGCAGTACTTC

D: -
size: -
J: TRBJ2-7
V: TRBV5-1
CDR3: CASSLSVTGEQYF
DNA: TGCGCCAGCAGCTTGTCGGTTACGGGGGAGCAGTACTTC

D: -
size: few
J: TRBJ1-1
V: TRBV7-9
CDR3: CASRQGDTEAFF
DNA: TGTGCCAGCAGACAGGGAGACACTGAAGCTTTCTTT

D: -
size: few
J: TRBJ2-1
V: TRBV20-1
CDR3: CSARRYNEQFF
DNA: TGCAGTGCTAGACGGTACAATGAGCAGTTCTTC

D: TRBD2
size: -
J: TRBJ2-4
V: TRBV19
CDR3: CASSTHFRGRSGRRYIQYF
DNA: TGTGCCAGTAGTACCCACTTTCGGGGGAGAAGCGGGAGAAGGTACATTCAGTACTTC

D: -
size: -
J: TRBJ1-6
V: TRBV10-3
CDR3: CAISGGQRYSPLHF
DNA: TGTGCCATCAGTGGCGGGCAGAGGTATTCACCCCTCCACTTT

D: TRBD1
size: medium-sized
J: TRBJ2-7
V: TRBV2
CDR3: CASTLTGLSYEQYF
DNA: TGTGCCAGCACCCTGACAGGGCTTTCCTACGAGCAGTACTTC

D: TRBD1
size: -
J: TRBJ2-5
V: TRBV7-2
CDR3: CASSATGAGTQYF
DNA: TGTGCCAGCAGCGCGACAGGGGCAGGGACCCAGTACTTC

D: -
size: -
J: TRBJ2-7
V: TRBV11-2
CDR3: CASSVGLEQYF
DNA: TGTGCCAGCAGTGTTGGCCTCGAGCAGTACTTC

D: TRBD2
size: -
J: TRBJ2-2
V: TRBV7-9
CDR3: CASSFYASGRAGTGELFF
DNA: TGTGCCAGCAGCTTTTACGCTAGCGGGAGGGCGGGCACCGGGGAGCTGTTTTTT

D: -
size: medium-sized
J: TRBJ1-5
V: TRBV19
CDR3: CASSMDKSQPQHF
DNA: TGTGCCAGTAGTATGGACAAGAGTCAGCCCCAGCATTTT

D: -
size: once
J: TRBJ1-5
V: TRBV7-2
CDR3: CASSSSQGLRGQPQHF
DNA: TGTGCCAGCAGCTCCTCACAGGGACTAAGGGGTCAGCCCCAGCATTTT

D: -
size: -
J: TRBJ1-5
V: TRBV6-5
CDR3: CASSYRDRPQHF
DNA: TGTGCCAGCAGTTACAGGGATAGGCCCCAGCATTTT

D: TRBD1
size: -
J: TRBJ1-2
V: TRBV4-1
CDR3: CASSRLGGTGASGGYTF
DNA: TGCGCCAGCAGCCGCCTAGGGGGGACAGGGGCATCCGGTGGCTACACCTTC

D: -
size: -
J: TRBJ2-3
V: TRBV4-2
CDR3: CASSQGQVHTDTQYF
DNA: TGTGCCAGCAGCCAAGGCCAGGTACACACAGATACGCAGTATTTT

D: -
size: -
J: TRBJ2-1
V: TRBV28
CDR3: CASSPLRGYNEQFF
DNA: TGTGCCAGCAGCCCGCTCAGGGGCTACAATGAGCAGTTCTTC

D: -
size: few
J: TRBJ2-3
V: TRBV5-1
CDR3: CASRVVGLSTDTQYF
DNA: TGCGCCAGCAGAGTAGTAGGTCTCAGCACAGATACGCAGTATTTT

D: -
size: -
J: TRBJ2-3
V: TRBV20-1
CDR3: CSARPGDTQYF
DNA: TGCAGTGCCAGACCTGGGGATACGCAGTATTTT

D: -
size: -
J: TRBJ1-6
V: TRBV5-1
CDR3: CASSLRGSSYNSPLHF
DNA: TGCGCCAGCAGCTTGAGAGGGAGCTCCTATAATTCACCCCTCCACTTT

D: TRBD2
size: -
J: TRBJ2-1
V: TRBV7-6
CDR3: CASSLGWEGSYNEQFF
DNA: TGTGCCAGCAGCTTAGGGTGGGAGGGCTCCTACAATGAGCAGTTCTTC

D: -
size: -
J: TRBJ1-1
V: TRBV19
CDR3: CASSIGGRVNTEAFF
DNA: TGTGCCAGTAGTATAGGGGGCAGGGTGAACACTGAAGCTTTCTTT

D: -
size: few
J: TRBJ1-5
V: TRBV2
CDR3: CASRKEQGNNQPQHF
DNA: TGTGCCAGCAGGAAAGAACAGGGTAACAATCAGCCCCAGCATTTT

D: -
size: few
J: TRBJ1-5
V: TRBV28
CDR3: CASMYGYSPQHF
DNA: TGTGCCAGCATGTACGGTTACAGCCCCCAGCATTTT

D: -
size: -
J: TRBJ1-2
V: TRBV5-5
CDR3: CASSVGPLTNYGYTF
DNA: TGTGCCAGCAGCGTGGGACCTTTAACTAACTATGGCTACACCTTC

D: -
size: -
J: TRBJ2-2
V: TRBV6-6
CDR3: CASNRGTTGELFF
DNA: TGTGCCAGCAATCGGGGGACCACCGGGGAGCTGTTTTTT

D: -
size: medium-sized
J: TRBJ2-1
V: TRBV6-5
CDR3: CASRGTDLSYNEQFF
DNA: TGTGCCAGCAGGGGGACTGACCTCTCCTACAATGAGCAGTTCTTC